The entry below gives a single T cell receptor beta chain sequence along with its context. Its cognate antigen is unknown. Germline V gives CDR1 MGHRA, CDR2 YSYEKL. Trimming removed 0 bases from V and 6 bases from J; junction bases left unmatched: 11. The CDR3 runs 17 residues. This sample is drawn from a study of cytotoxic CD8 clonotypes in ibrutinib-treated CLL. Study summary: Response samples came after a median 12 months of treatment, range 6 to 36. Whole-study findings and limits: Few clonotypes were public, and these shrank or held steady under treatment. T-cell clonality at baseline went above that of age-matched healthy donors and rose and fell with circulating CD8+ T-cell counts.

Here immunoSEQ multiplex PCR was the method, and the copy in TCRdb shows in-frame clones only, minus some. The sample consists of about 3,000 clones, 80% to 85% of them appearing once. Frozen-stored PBMCs produced about 2 micrograms of genomic DNA for TCR beta libraries. The chain uses TRBV4-1 and TRBJ2-3, with TRBD1 matching 8 bases. The clonotype comes from a human donor with chronic lymphocytic leukemia. Specimen: PBMCs, collected before ibrutinib treatment. CDR3 sequence: CASSQDGGQGLGDTQYF. Written as DNA, the CDR3 is TGCGCCAGCAGCCAAGACGGCGGACAGGGATTGGGGGATACGCAGTATTTT.